This TCR beta chain was captured by sequencing in a study of synovial regulatory T cells in juvenile arthritis. Overall study: A few patients were therapy-naive; roughly 6 received methotrexate alone.

Clones were read by immunoSEQ multiplex PCR, and TCRdb kept only the in-frame ones, dropping some. The sample includes 9,000 to 10,000 clones. Study-wide findings and caveats: Synovial Teff and blood CPL repertoires partially overlapped with iaTreg TCR repertoires, which were largely patient-private.

Germline lookup yields CDR1 SSHAT and CDR2 FNYEAQ (reference sequence). CDR3 length: 13 residues. No DNA has been recorded. Donors were around 11 juvenile idiopathic arthritis patients with active disease, 3 polyarticular and 8 oligoarticular. Patients were aged median around 10 years with disease lasting median around seven years. As for this clone: Its antigen is currently unknown.

The receptor comes from a donor aged 2-30 years with juvenile idiopathic arthritis. Sequenced material: Treg cells from blood. Subset noted: remaining (HLA-DR-negative) circulating blood Treg cells. V is TRBV7-7 and J is TRBJ1-4. The CDR3 spells CASKRDHNEKLFF.